The sequence of this TCR beta chain was determined in a study of OX40 agonist ivuxolimab in advanced cancers. Profiled with immunoSEQ multiplex PCR; TCRdb holds only in-frame clones, not every one. The sample lists 55,000 to 80,000 clones, about 90% occurring once. The V gene's germline CDR1 is SEHNR and CDR2 FQNEAQ (reference sequence). The trim removed 3 bases at V and 3 bases at J, leaving 2 bases unmatched. The CDR3 is made up of 16 amino acids. The TCR comes from an adult with an advanced solid tumor such as melanoma, head and neck, liver or kidney cancer. The chain joins TRBV7-9 to TRBJ2-3, with 14 bases aligning to TRBD2. The sample here was CD4+ or CD8+ T cells sorted from blood, taken in a trial of the OX40 agonist ivuxolimab. The CDR3 nucleotides read TGTGCCAGCAGCTTGGGACTAGCGGGAGATACAGATACGCAGTATTTT. As protein: CASSLGLAGDTDTQYF.